The rows below give T cell receptor beta chains drawn from one sample of a study of CD8+ T cells in alopecia areata. Clones were read by immunoSEQ multiplex PCR, and TCRdb kept only the in-frame ones, dropping some. The sample has over 200,000 clones, about 53% seen once. This specimen was CD4+ T cells sorted from blood, taken at week 0. The receptors were sampled from a human donor with alopecia areata. The CDR3 runs from the conserved cysteine through the conserved F or W. A D gene is named only where the DNA matches it firmly. Not all rows give a size; the values are once, few, many and, for expanded clones, a class.

D gene,V gene,J gene,clone size,CDR3 protein,CDR3 DNA
NA,TRBV4-1,TRBJ2-3,NA,CASSQDGVPRYTDTQYF,TGCGCCAGCAGCCAAGATGGGGTCCCAAGATACACAGATACGCAGTATTTT
NA,TRBV6-5,TRBJ1-1,NA,CASSRSGERAFF,TGTGCCAGCAGTCGGTCGGGGGAGCGGGCTTTCTTT
NA,TRBV7-9,TRBJ1-5,NA,CASSSSDSRNQPQHF,TGTGCCAGCAGCTCTTCCGACAGCCGCAATCAGCCCCAGCATTTT
NA,TRBV15,TRBJ1-5,NA,CATSRDREGSDQPQHF,TGTGCCACCAGCAGAGACAGGGAGGGGTCTGACCAGCCCCAGCATTTT
TRBD1,TRBV7-6,TRBJ1-2,NA,CASSGGANYGYTF,TGTGCCAGTTCAGGGGGGGCTAACTATGGCTACACCTTC
TRBD2,TRBV19,TRBJ2-1,few,CASSMRTSGRRFDEQFF,TGTGCCAGTAGTATGAGGACTAGCGGGAGACGCTTCGATGAGCAGTTCTTC
TRBD1,TRBV2,TRBJ2-5,NA,CASQQGEETQYF,TGTGCCAGCCAACAGGGGGAAGAGACCCAGTACTTC
NA,TRBV6-5,TRBJ1-6,NA,CASRDGNNSPLHF,TGTGCCAGCCGGGACGGAAATAATTCACCCCTCCACTTT
NA,TRBV4-2,TRBJ2-7,NA,CASSRRLGRDEQYF,TGTGCCAGCAGCCGCAGACTGGGGCGGGACGAGCAGTACTTC
NA,TRBV29-1,TRBJ2-5,NA,CSVEASSSGTQYF,TGCAGCGTTGAAGCATCCAGCTCCGGGACCCAGTACTTC
NA,TRBV5-1,TRBJ2-1,NA,CASSLASIAYNEQFF,TGCGCCAGCAGCTTGGCGTCTATCGCCTACAATGAGCAGTTCTTC
NA,TRBV29-1,TRBJ2-1,few,CSVRLEVAFF,TGCAGCGTCCGACTAGAAGTTGCGTTCTTC
TRBD2,TRBV30,TRBJ2-2,NA,CAWSVGLAVNTGELFF,TGTGCCTGGAGTGTTGGACTAGCGGTGAACACCGGGGAGCTGTTTTTT
TRBD1,TRBV4-1,TRBJ1-5,few,CASSQAGTGRGLAQHF,TGCGCCAGCAGCCAAGCCGGGACAGGGAGGGGTCTGGCCCAGCATTTT
NA,TRBV9,TRBJ1-2,NA,CASSVARTEAGYTF,TGTGCCAGCAGCGTAGCGAGGACAGAAGCGGGCTACACCTTC
NA,TRBV7-8,TRBJ2-7,NA,CASSLTGLTSYEQYF,TGTGCCAGCAGCTTGACTGGGCTGACTTCCTACGAGCAGTACTTC
NA,TRBV20-1,TRBJ2-1,few,CSAPRGEQFF,TGCAGTGCTCCCCGAGGTGAGCAGTTCTTC
NA,TRBV5-1,TRBJ1-6,NA,CASSLEGPNSPLHF,TGCGCCAGCAGCTTGGAGGGACCCAATTCACCCCTCCACTTT
TRBD1,TRBV19,TRBJ1-1,few,CASSSAGGTEAFF,TGTGCCAGTAGTAGCGCAGGGGGCACTGAAGCTTTCTTT
TRBD2,TRBV28,TRBJ2-5,NA,CASSPRALAGPETQYF,TGTGCCAGCAGCCCTAGGGCACTAGCGGGGCCCGAAACCCAGTACTTC
NA,TRBV5-1,TRBJ1-2,NA,CASSELSQEGYTF,TGCGCCAGCTCCGAGCTTTCCCAGGAGGGCTACACCTTC
NA,TRBV5-1,TRBJ1-2,NA,CASSQDAGIYGYTF,TGCGCCAGCAGTCAGGACGCGGGAATCTATGGCTACACCTTC
TRBD2,TRBV9,TRBJ2-3,NA,CASSARTSGSITDTQYF,TGTGCCAGCAGCGCCCGGACTAGCGGGAGTATCACAGATACGCAGTATTTT
TRBD2,TRBV4-2,TRBJ2-1,NA,CASSQEGLAGGYNEQFF,TGTGCCAGCAGCCAAGAAGGGCTAGCGGGGGGTTACAATGAGCAGTTCTTC
NA,TRBV7-9,TRBJ2-1,NA,CASSLAVNNEQFF,TGTGCCAGCAGCTTAGCAGTAAACAATGAGCAGTTCTTC
NA,TRBV30,TRBJ1-6,NA,CACSGSNSPLHF,TGTGCCTGCAGCGGGAGCAATTCACCCCTCCACTTT
TRBD2,TRBV30,TRBJ2-3,NA,CAWSATGTRTDTQYF,TGTGCCTGGAGTGCCACCGGGACTAGAACAGATACGCAGTATTTT
NA,TRBV29-1,TRBJ2-1,NA,CSTIWDSHEQFF,TGCAGCACCATCTGGGATAGCCATGAGCAGTTCTTC
TRBD2,TRBV6-5,TRBJ2-1,NA,CASSYGIAGVSEQFF,TGTGCCAGCAGTTACGGGATAGCGGGGGTCAGTGAGCAGTTCTTC
TRBD1,TRBV15,TRBJ2-7,NA,CATSKGAKDYEQYF,TGTGCCACCAGCAAGGGGGCGAAGGACTACGAGCAGTACTTC
NA,TRBV27,TRBJ2-6,NA,CASSSIFSGANVLTF,TGTGCCAGCAGTTCTATTTTTTCTGGGGCCAACGTCCTGACTTTC
TRBD1,TRBV11-2,TRBJ1-2,NA,CASSLDRGRVYTF,TGTGCCAGCAGCCTGGACAGGGGGCGAGTCTACACCTTC
TRBD1,TRBV4-1,TRBJ1-2,NA,CASSNPGQRYGYTF,TGCGCCAGCAGCAATCCGGGACAGAGATATGGCTACACCTTC
NA,TRBV6-5,TRBJ1-4,few,CASSPTPRGEKLFF,TGTGCCAGCAGCCCCACTCCCCGGGGTGAAAAACTGTTTTTT
TRBD1,TRBV10-3,TRBJ2-7,few,CAISDRDRGTYEQYF,TGTGCCATCAGTGACCGGGACAGGGGAACCTACGAGCAGTACTTC
NA,TRBV7-6,TRBJ1-2,NA,CASSSQPDGNYGYTF,TGTGCCAGCAGCTCGCAGCCGGATGGGAACTATGGCTACACCTTC
NA,TRBV6-5,TRBJ1-1,NA,CASGPAHSRAEAFF,TGTGCCAGCGGTCCGGCCCACTCAAGGGCTGAAGCTTTCTTT
NA,TRBV30,TRBJ1-1,NA,CAWARGVEAFF,TGTGCCTGGGCTAGGGGAGTTGAAGCTTTCTTT
NA,TRBV11-2,TRBJ2-1,NA,CASSLDRSRYNEQFF,TGTGCCAGCAGCTTAGACCGCTCCCGGTACAATGAGCAGTTCTTC
NA,TRBV10-3,TRBJ1-2,few,CAISESGGDRGYTF,TGTGCCATCAGTGAGTCTGGAGGGGATAGGGGCTACACCTTC
NA,TRBV5-1,TRBJ2-3,few,CASSLSTDTQYF,TGCGCCAGCAGCTTGTCGACAGATACGCAGTATTTT
TRBD2,TRBV6-1,TRBJ2-5,few,CASSSGTSGRTQYF,TGTGCCAGCAGTTCCGGGACTAGCGGGCGGACCCAGTACTTC
TRBD1,TRBV4-1,TRBJ1-5,few,CASSQFTGEYQPQHF,TGCGCCAGCAGCCAGTTTACAGGGGAGTATCAGCCCCAGCATTTT
TRBD1,TRBV19,TRBJ2-1,NA,CASRPRTGESEQFF,TGTGCCAGTAGGCCCAGGACAGGGGAGAGTGAGCAGTTCTTC
NA,TRBV7-9,TRBJ2-1,NA,CASSLSSNEQFF,TGTGCCAGCAGCTTATCTAGCAATGAGCAGTTCTTC
TRBD1,TRBV7-2,TRBJ1-3,NA,CASSQDRSSGNTIYF,TGTGCCAGCAGCCAGGACAGGAGCTCTGGAAACACCATATATTTT
NA,TRBV5-4,TRBJ2-7,few,CASSLMASLYEQYF,TGTGCCAGCAGCTTGATGGCTAGCCTCTACGAGCAGTACTTC
NA,TRBV6-8,TRBJ2-1,NA,CASSWGGNGNEQFF,TGTGCCAGCAGTTGGGGCGGGAATGGCAATGAGCAGTTCTTC
NA,TRBV6-6,TRBJ1-5,NA,CASTFSPGVSNQPQHF,TGTGCCAGCACCTTTTCTCCGGGAGTTAGCAATCAGCCCCAGCATTTT
NA,TRBV29-1,TRBJ2-5,few,CSVEDLPVSQETQYF,TGCAGCGTTGAAGATCTTCCAGTTTCCCAAGAGACCCAGTACTTC
NA,TRBV10-3,TRBJ2-6,few,CAISSTDLAGANVLTF,TGTGCCATCAGTTCGACGGACCTCGCCGGGGCCAACGTCCTGACTTTC
NA,TRBV2,TRBJ1-6,NA,CASIYRARNSPLHF,TGTGCCAGCATCTACAGGGCGCGGAATTCACCCCTCCACTTT
NA,TRBV4-1,TRBJ2-5,few,CASSQVPQRQTQYF,TGCGCCAGCAGCCAAGTTCCCCAACGGCAGACCCAGTACTTC